A single sample gave rise to the 14 T cell receptor beta chains below, sequenced in a study of blood T cells in healthy people across ages. A second about 7 to 11 cycle PCR used barcoded and J-beta primers. One entry per CDR3 protein, called by TCRdb with MiXCR from the 5' RACE reads. The data show 800,000 to 950,000 distinct CDR3 sequences, 45% to 50% seen once. Sample: blood. The receptor source for this set is a man in his thirties or forties in good health.

The V and J genes are TRBV20-1 and TRBJ1-2; D is undetermined. Germline CDR1 and CDR2: DFQATT and SNEGSKA (reference sequence). V was trimmed by 3 bases and J by 2 bases, leaving 7 bases between them. This CDR3 has 12 amino acids. CDR3 in amino acids: CSASPKNYGYTF. Written as DNA, the CDR3 is TGCAGTGCTAGCCCCAAAAACTATGGCTACACCTTC.

This chain uses TRBV10-3 with TRBJ2-5, with a tentative D call TRBD1 (6 bases). Germline loops: CDR1 ENHRY, CDR2 SYGVKD. The CDR3 length is 15 residues. The V end lost 4 bases, the J end lost 3 bases, and 15 bases lay between the germline ends. The CDR3 is CAISGQTGWEETQYF. The CDR3 DNA reads TGTGCCATCAGTGGACAAACAGGGTGGGAAGAGACCCAGTACTTC.

As to this clonotype: A clone one base away is much larger, so this may be a read error. The chain is built from TRBV3-1 and TRBJ1-1; D gene unclear. Germline V gene sequence: CDR1 LGHDT, CDR2 YNNKEL (reference sequence). The CDR3 consists of 12 residues. Trimming took 1 base from V and 11 from J, leaving 11 bases between them. The CDR3 bases are TGTGCCAGCAGCCAAGTGCGGGGTAGCGCTTTCTTT. It specifies CASSQVRGSAFF.

This clonotype was counted many times. The chain has TRBV4-3 and TRBJ2-1, with 9 bases lining up with TRBD2. The junction had 4 bases not matched to a gene; V was cut back by 3 bases and J by 4 bases. The germline V gene encodes CDR1 LGHNA and CDR2 YSLEER. The CDR3 contains 15 residues. CDR3 in amino acids: CASSHGTSGYNEQFF. In DNA, the CDR3 is TGCGCCAGCAGCCACGGCACTAGCGGGTACAATGAGCAGTTCTTC.

The rearrangement joins TRBV10-3 to TRBJ2-7, with D possibly matching TRBD2 (6 bases). The closer fit of TRBJ2-5 to the DNA end suggests the J call may be wrong. The CDR3 is 15 residues long. Germline V CDR1 and CDR2: ENHRY, SYGVKD. In DNA form, the CDR3 reads TGTGCCATCAGTGAGGTTGGAGGGGCAAATAAGACCCAGTACTTC. It encodes CAISEVGGANKTQYF.

This sequence joins TRBV29-1 and TRBJ1-2; D is ambiguous. CDR1 and CDR2 (germline): SQVTM, ANQGSEA. There are 13 residues in the CDR3. The V end lost 2 bases, the J end lost 3 bases, and 10 bases lay between the germline ends. CDR3 DNA: TGCAGCGTTGAATCCGGACTTGACTATGGCTACACCTTC. It specifies CSVESGLDYGYTF. Using reference TRBV29-1 and TRBJ1-2 for the parts outside the CDR3, the full variable domain is SAVISQKPSRDICQRGTSLTIQCQVDSQVTMMFWYRQQPGQSLTLIATANQGSEATYESGFVIDKFPISRPNLTFSTLTVSNMSPEDSSIYLCSVESGLDYGYTFGSGTRLTVV.

J is TRBJ1-1 and V is TRBV20-1, with TRBD1 as a possible D gene (6 bases). This CDR3 has 16 residues. The V gene's germline CDR1 is DFQATT and CDR2 SNEGSKA (reference sequence). Trimming removed 0 bases at V and 5 bases at J, with 19 bases between. The DNA of the CDR3 is TGCAGTGCTAGAGATATTAGCCCAGGGGATATGACTGAAGCTTTCTTT. This sequence encodes CSARDISPGDMTEAFF.

In this sample, this clonotype turned up many times. Its ends do not fully match the called genes, so a read error is possible. The rearrangement links TRBV29-1 to TRBJ1-2; no reliable D call. Looked up from germline, CDR1 is SQVTM and CDR2 is ANQGSEA. The CDR3 is made up of 11 amino acids. Here the CDR3 DNA reads TGCAGCGTTCAAGAGTCGACGGGCTACACCTTC. This gives the protein CSVQESTGYTF.

CDR3 nucleotide sequence: TGTGCCAGCAGTGTAGCTGGGGCCAACGTCCTGACTTTC. Amino acid sequence: CASSVAGANVLTF. J is TRBJ2-6 and V is TRBV27; D gene uncertain. V lost 5 bases and J lost 2, with 4 bases in between. Germline CDR1 reads MNHEY; CDR2 reads SMNVEV (reference sequence). The CDR3 runs 13 residues.

V is TRBV4-2 and J is TRBJ2-3; D call uncertain. V gave up 0 bases and J gave up 5 bases, with 6 bases separating them. CDR3 length: 13 residues. The germline V gene has CDR1 LGHNA and CDR2 YNFKEQ. The CDR3 bases are TGTGCCAGCAGCCAAGAATTTCAAGATACGCAGTATTTT. Translation gives CASSQEFQDTQYF.

The sample holds a few counts of this clonotype. The chain combines TRBV4-1 with TRBJ1-2, with D possibly matching TRBD1 (5 bases). Germline values: CDR1 MGHRA, CDR2 YSYEKL. The ends were cut back, 4 bases at V and 1 base at J, with 13 bases in the middle. This CDR3 is built from 15 residues. The CDR3 sequence: CASSPGPGNNYGYTF. The CDR3 region has the DNA TGCGCCAGCAGCCCCGGGCCAGGGAATAACTATGGCTACACCTTC.

The rearrangement uses TRBV4-1 and TRBJ2-6; D uncertain. V shed 2 bases and J shed 12 bases, with 11 bases lying between them. The CDR3 contains 13 residues. Looked up from germline, CDR1 is MGHRA and CDR2 is YSYEKL. CDR3 coding DNA: TGCGCCAGCAGCCAAAAGGACCAGCCCGTCCTGACTTTC. The encoded protein is CASSQKDQPVLTF.

The chain links TRBV20-1 to TRBJ2-5; no definite D call. V lost 5 bases and J lost 7, with 11 bases in between. The CDR3 length is 11 residues. Germline loops: CDR1 DFQATT, CDR2 SNEGSKA (reference sequence). The CDR3 nucleotides are TGCAGTGCTGGATCAAAGGTGACCCAGTACTTC. It is translated as CSAGSKVTQYF.

Only a few counts were recorded for this clonotype. V and J are TRBV27 and TRBJ2-1; perhaps TRBD2 as D (5 bases). The CDR3 has 17 amino acids. Trimming took 4 bases from V and 4 from J, leaving 20 bases between them. Germline assignment: CDR1 MNHEY and CDR2 SMNVEV (reference sequence). CDR3 sequence reads: CASSSTLGFGLYNEQFF. Written as DNA, the CDR3 is TGTGCCAGCAGTTCTACGCTAGGCTTTGGACTTTACAATGAGCAGTTCTTC.